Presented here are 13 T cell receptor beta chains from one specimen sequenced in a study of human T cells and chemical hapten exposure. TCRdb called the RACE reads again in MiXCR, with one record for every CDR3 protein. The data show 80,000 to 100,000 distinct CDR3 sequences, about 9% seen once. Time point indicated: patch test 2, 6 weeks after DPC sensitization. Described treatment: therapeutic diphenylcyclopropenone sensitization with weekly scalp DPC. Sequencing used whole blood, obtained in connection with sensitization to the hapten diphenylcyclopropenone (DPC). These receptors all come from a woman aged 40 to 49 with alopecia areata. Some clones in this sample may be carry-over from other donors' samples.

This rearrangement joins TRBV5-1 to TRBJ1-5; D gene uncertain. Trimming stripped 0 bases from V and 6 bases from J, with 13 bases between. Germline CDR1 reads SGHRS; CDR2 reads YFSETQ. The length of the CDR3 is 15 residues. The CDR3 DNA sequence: TGCGCCAGCAGCTTGGATACCGGGCCCTTTCAGCCCCAGCATTTT. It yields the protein CASSLDTGPFQPQHF.

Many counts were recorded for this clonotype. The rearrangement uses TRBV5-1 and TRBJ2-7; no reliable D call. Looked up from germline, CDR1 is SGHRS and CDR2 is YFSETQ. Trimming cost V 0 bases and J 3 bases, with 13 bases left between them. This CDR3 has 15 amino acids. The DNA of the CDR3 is TGCGCCAGCAGCTTGGTGGGTCAGTGGGACTACGAGCAGTACTTC. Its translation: CASSLVGQWDYEQYF.

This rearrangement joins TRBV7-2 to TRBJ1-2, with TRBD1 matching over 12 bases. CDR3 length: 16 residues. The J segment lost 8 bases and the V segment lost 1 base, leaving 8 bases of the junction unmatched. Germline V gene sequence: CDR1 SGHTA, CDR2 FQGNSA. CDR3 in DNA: TGTGCCAGCAGCTTAGGCGCACGGGACAGGGGGCAAGGCTACACCTTC. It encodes CASSLGARDRGQGYTF.

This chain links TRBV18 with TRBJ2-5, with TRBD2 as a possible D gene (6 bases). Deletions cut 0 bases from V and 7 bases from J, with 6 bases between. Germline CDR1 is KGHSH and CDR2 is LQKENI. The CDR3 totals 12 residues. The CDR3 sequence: CASSPPGGTQYF. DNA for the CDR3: TGTGCCAGCTCACCACCGGGGGGGACCCAGTACTTC.

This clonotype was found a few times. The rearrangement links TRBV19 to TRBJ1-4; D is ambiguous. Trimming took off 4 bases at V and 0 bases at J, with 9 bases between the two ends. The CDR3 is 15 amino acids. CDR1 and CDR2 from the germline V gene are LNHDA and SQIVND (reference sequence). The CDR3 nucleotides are TGTGCCAGTAGTAGCCTACTAGCAACTAATGAAAAACTGTTTTTT. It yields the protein CASSSLLATNEKLFF.

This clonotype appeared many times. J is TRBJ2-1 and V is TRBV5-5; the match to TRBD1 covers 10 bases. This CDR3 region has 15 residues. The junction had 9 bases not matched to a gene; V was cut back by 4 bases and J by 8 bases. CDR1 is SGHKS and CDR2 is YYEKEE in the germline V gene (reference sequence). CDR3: CASSPPGQGVYEQFF. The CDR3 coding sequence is TGTGCCAGCAGCCCTCCTGGACAGGGGGTTTATGAGCAGTTCTTC.

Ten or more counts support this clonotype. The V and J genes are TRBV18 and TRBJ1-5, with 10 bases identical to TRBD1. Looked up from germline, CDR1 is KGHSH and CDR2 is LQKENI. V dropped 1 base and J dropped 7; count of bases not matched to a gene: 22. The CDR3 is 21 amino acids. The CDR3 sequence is CASSPQVWGQGKSLRSQPQHF. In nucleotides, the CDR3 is TGTGCCAGCTCACCACAGGTCTGGGGACAGGGGAAGTCACTTCGATCCCAGCCCCAGCATTTT. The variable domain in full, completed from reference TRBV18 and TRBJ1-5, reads NAGVMQNPRHLVRRRGQEARLRCSPMKGHSHVYWYRQLPEEGLKFMVYLQKENIIDESGMPKERFSAEFPKEGPSILRIQQVVRGDSAAYFCASSPQVWGQGKSLRSQPQHFGDGTRLSIL.

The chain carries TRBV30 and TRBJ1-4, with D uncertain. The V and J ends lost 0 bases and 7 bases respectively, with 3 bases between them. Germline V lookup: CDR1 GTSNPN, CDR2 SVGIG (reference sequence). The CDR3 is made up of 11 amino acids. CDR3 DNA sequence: TGTGCCTGGAGTGTTAGTGAAAAACTGTTTTTT. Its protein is CAWSVSEKLFF.

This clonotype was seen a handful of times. This CDR3 is CASSARPGEVGGNTIYF. The CDR3 coding sequence is TGTGCCAGCAGCGCCCGCCCAGGGGAAGTAGGTGGAAACACCATATATTTT. The rearrangement links TRBV7-6 to TRBJ1-3, with D maybe TRBD1 (6 bases). The length of the CDR3 is 17 residues. The V gene lost 5 bases and the J gene lost 3 bases, with 20 bases spanning the gap. Per germline, CDR1 SGHVS and CDR2 FNYEAQ.

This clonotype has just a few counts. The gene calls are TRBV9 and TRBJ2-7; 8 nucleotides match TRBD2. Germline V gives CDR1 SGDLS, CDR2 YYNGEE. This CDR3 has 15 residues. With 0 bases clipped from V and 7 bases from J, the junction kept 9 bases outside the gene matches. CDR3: CASSVALGLGYEQYF. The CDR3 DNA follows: TGTGCCAGCAGCGTAGCCCTGGGACTAGGTTATGAGCAGTACTTC.

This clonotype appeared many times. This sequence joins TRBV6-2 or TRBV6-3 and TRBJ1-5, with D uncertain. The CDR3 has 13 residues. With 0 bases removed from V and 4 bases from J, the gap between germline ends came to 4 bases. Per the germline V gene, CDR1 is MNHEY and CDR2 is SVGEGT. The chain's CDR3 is CASSYSYNQPQHF. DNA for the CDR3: TGTGCCAGCAGTTACTCCTATAATCAGCCCCAGCATTTT.

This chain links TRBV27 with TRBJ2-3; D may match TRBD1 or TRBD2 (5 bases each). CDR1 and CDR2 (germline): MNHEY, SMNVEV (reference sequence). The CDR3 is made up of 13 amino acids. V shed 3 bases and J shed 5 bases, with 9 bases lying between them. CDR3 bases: TGTGCCAGCAGTTTGGGGGTTGGAGATACGCAGTATTTT. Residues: CASSLGVGDTQYF.

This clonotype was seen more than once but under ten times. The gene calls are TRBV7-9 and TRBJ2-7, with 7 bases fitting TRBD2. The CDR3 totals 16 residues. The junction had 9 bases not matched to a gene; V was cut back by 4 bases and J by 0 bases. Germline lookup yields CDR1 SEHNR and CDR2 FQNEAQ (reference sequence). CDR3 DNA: TGTGCCAGCAGCTCCGGAGGGACTATTCTCTCCTACGAGCAGTACTTC. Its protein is CASSSGGTILSYEQYF.